Below, 10 T cell receptor beta chains from the same sample are listed, as sequenced in a study of identical twins. Each CDR3 protein is one row after TCRdb ran MiXCR on the 5' RACE reads. Counted here are some 600,000 distinct CDR3 sequences, around 7.5% occurring once; the ten biggest clones make up roughly 1.5%. The data were also submitted as part of a second study, on yellow fever vaccine responses in identical twins.

The specimen was PBMCs. Source of these receptors: a young woman in good health.

This clonotype was seen more than once but under ten times. The chain has TRBV20-1 and TRBJ1-4; 8 nucleotides agree with TRBD1. Germline lookup yields CDR1 DFQATT and CDR2 SNEGSKA (reference sequence). There are 13 residues in the CDR3. J gave up 7 bases and V 3 bases, and 4 bases lay outside the gene matches. CDR3 loop: CSARGTGPEKLFF. In DNA form, the CDR3 reads TGCAGTGCTAGGGGGACAGGCCCTGAAAAACTGTTTTTT.

In its sample, this clonotype was seen many times. The chain employs TRBV28 and TRBJ2-2; tentatively, D is TRBD2 (6 bases). V was clipped by 1 base and J by 2 bases, with 11 bases between them. In germline, CDR1 is MDHEN, CDR2 SYDVKM. The length of the CDR3 is 16 residues. The CDR3 sequence is CASSLLVGGNTGELFF. CDR3 nucleotides: TGTGCCAGCAGTTTATTGGTGGGAGGAAACACCGGGGAGCTGTTTTTT.

The rearrangement joins TRBV29-1 to TRBJ2-7; 16 nucleotides line up with TRBD2. Germline V CDR1 and CDR2: SQVTM, ANQGSEA. The CDR3 extends over 15 amino acids. The junction had 8 bases not matched to a gene; V was cut back by 6 bases and J by 6 bases. CDR3 in amino acids: CSVVGLAGGPGEQYF. In nucleotides, the CDR3 is TGCAGCGTGGTGGGACTAGCGGGAGGGCCGGGCGAGCAGTACTTC.

The chain carries TRBV28 and TRBJ2-7; D is ambiguous. The germline CDR1 and CDR2 sequences are MDHEN and SYDVKM. The CDR3 extends over 13 amino acids. The V and J ends lost 6 bases and 1 base respectively, with 10 bases between them. The CDR3 region has the DNA TGTGCCAGCAGCCCCGTCCGGTCCTACGAGCAGTACTTC. The encoded protein is CASSPVRSYEQYF.

This clonotype was found a few times. The chain carries TRBV11-2 and TRBJ2-7; no clear D gene. Germline V gene lookup returns CDR1 SGHAT and CDR2 FQNNGV. The V end lost 2 bases, the J end lost 0 bases, and 8 bases lay between the germline ends. CDR3 length equals 14 residues. The CDR3 loop reads CASSLKGTSYEQYV. As DNA, the CDR3 is TGTGCCAGCAGCTTAAAAGGCACCTCCTACGAGCAGTACGTC.

This clonotype has a handful of counts. The chain recombines TRBV6-5 with TRBJ2-5; possible D gene TRBD1, 6 bases. Trimming took 1 base from V and 5 from J, leaving 14 bases between them. This CDR3 has 15 amino acids. Per the germline V gene, CDR1 is MNHEY and CDR2 is SVGAGI. The CDR3 coding sequence is TGTGCCAGCAGTTACTTCGCGGCAGGGGAGGAGACCCAGTACTTC. Its protein is CASSYFAAGEETQYF.

This clonotype was found a few times. V gene TRBV6-1 combines with J gene TRBJ1-5; perhaps TRBD1 as D (6 bases). Trimming removed 6 bases at V and 2 bases at J, with 14 bases between. Germline values: CDR1 MNHNS, CDR2 SASEGT. CDR3 length: 15 amino acids. CDR3 nucleotides: TGTGCCAGCAGAAGAGGGGGAGAAGGCAATCAGCCCCAGCATTTT. Translated, it gives CASRRGGEGNQPQHF.

V usage is TRBV7-9 and J usage is TRBJ1-1; 7 bases are shared with TRBD1. CDR1 and CDR2 (germline): SEHNR, FQNEAQ (reference sequence). V was pared by 5 bases and J by 7 bases, with 7 bases of the junction left unmatched. The CDR3 is 13 residues long. CDR3: CASSPTGTYEAFF. The CDR3 bases are TGTGCCAGCAGCCCGACAGGGACCTATGAAGCTTTCTTT.

This clonotype was seen a few times. The chain carries TRBV27 and TRBJ2-4; tentatively, D is TRBD2 (7 bases). Germline CDR1 is MNHEY and CDR2 is SMNVEV (reference sequence). The CDR3 length is 15 residues. V lost 2 bases and J 8 bases, leaving 16 bases between the germline ends. CDR3: CASSLRGGRGDIQYF. As DNA, the CDR3 is TGTGCCAGCAGTTTAAGGGGGGGGCGCGGGGACATTCAGTACTTC.

This clonotype was detected a few times. The rearrangement joins TRBV12-3 or TRBV12-4 to TRBJ1-2; D is ambiguous. The V and J ends lost 0 bases and 5 bases respectively, with 10 bases between them. CDR3 length: 14 amino acids. The CDR3, as DNA: TGTGCCAGCAGTTTAGCTGGCAGTACTTATGGCTACACCTTC. As protein: CASSLAGSTYGYTF.